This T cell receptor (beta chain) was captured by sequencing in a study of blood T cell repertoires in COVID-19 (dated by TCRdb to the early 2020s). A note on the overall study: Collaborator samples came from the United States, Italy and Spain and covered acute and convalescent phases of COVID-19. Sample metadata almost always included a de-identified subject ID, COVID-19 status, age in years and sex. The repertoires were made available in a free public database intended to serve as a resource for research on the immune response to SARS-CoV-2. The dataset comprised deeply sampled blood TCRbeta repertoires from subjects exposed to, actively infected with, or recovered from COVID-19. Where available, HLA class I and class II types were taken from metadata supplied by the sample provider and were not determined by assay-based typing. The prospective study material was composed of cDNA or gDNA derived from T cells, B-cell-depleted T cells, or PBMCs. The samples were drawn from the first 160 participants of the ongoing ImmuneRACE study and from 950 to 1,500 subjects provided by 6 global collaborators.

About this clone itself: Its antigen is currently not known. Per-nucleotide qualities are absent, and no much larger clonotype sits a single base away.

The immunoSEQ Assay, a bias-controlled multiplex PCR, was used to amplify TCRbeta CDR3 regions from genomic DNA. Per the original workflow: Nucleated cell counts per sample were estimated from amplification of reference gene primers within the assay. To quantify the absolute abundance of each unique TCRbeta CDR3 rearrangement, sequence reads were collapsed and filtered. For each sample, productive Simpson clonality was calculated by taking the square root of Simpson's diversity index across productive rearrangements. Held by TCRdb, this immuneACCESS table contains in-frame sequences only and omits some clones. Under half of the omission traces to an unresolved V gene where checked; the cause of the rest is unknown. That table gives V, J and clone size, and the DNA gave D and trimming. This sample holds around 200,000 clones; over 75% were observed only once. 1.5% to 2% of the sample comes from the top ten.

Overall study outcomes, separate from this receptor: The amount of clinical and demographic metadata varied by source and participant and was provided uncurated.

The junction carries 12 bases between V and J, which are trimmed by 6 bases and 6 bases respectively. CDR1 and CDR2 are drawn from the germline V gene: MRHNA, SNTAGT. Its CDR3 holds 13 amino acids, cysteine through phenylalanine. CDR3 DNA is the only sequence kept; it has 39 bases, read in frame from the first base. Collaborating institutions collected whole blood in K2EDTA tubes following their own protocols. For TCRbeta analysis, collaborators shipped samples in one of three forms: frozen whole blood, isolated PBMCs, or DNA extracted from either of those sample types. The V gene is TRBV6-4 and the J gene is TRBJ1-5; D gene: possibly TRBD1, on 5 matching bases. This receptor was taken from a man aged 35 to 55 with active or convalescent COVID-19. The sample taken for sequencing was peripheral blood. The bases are TGTGCCAGCAGGGGGGGTGTCCGTCAGCCCCAGCATTTT. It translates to CASRGGVRQPQHF.